This T cell receptor beta chain was recovered during a study of post-analysis software for immune sequencing data. Broader study findings: Roughly 5 TRBV segments (TRBV5-6, TRBV5-1 and TRBV20-1 among them) occurred more frequently in patients than in controls.

The germline gives CDR1 SGHTA, CDR2 FQGNSA. The CDR3 is 16 amino acids. V was clipped by 1 base and J by 3 bases, with 15 bases between them. Unique molecular identifiers were present in the TCR beta cDNA libraries. TCRdb passed the PCR reads through MiXCR, listing each CDR3 protein once. Of 250,000 to 300,000 distinct CDR3 sequences in the sample, 36% are singletons; the top ten hold 4% to 6%. This clonotype was counted a single time. As yet, its antigen is unknown. This TCR derives from a girl aged 10-17 years with multiple sclerosis. What was sequenced was blood. The rearrangement joins TRBV7-2 to TRBJ1-2; a weak D match, TRBD1 (5 bases). CDR3 coding DNA: TGTGCCAGCAGCTTAGTAGGGACCGGGTCAGACTATGGCTACACCTTC. It translates to CASSLVGTGSDYGYTF. Using reference TRBV7-2 and TRBJ1-2 for the parts outside the CDR3, the full variable domain is GAGVSQSPSNKVTEKGKDVELRCDPISGHTALYWYRQSLGQGLEFLIYFQGNSAPDKSGLPSDRFSAERTGGSVSTLTIQRTQQEDSAVYLCASSLVGTGSDYGYTFGSGTRLTVV.